The next 3 T cell receptor beta chains were all read from a single sample in a study of glioma-infiltrating T cells after dendritic cell vaccination. Method: immunoSEQ multiplex PCR; TCRdb's copy keeps in-frame clones and lacks some. This table has roughly 51,000 clones, 85% appearing once. The source was blood, collected before dendritic cell vaccination. These TCRs come from a human donor with glioblastoma.

The J gene is TRBJ1-6, the V gene TRBV9, with TRBD1 identical over 7 bases. The CDR3 length is 15 residues. V shed 0 bases and J 10 bases; nucleotides not matched to a gene: 7. CDR1 is SGDLS and CDR2 is YYNGEE in the germline V gene. CDR3 sequence (DNA): TGTGCCAGCAGCGTAGGGGCAGGGGGTTCGTCACCCCTCCACTTT. Translating it yields CASSVGAGGSSPLHF.

Concerning this clone itself: The junction does not match germline at one end; this may be a read error. This chain joins TRBV7-7 and TRBJ2-5; 14 bases map to TRBD2. The CDR3 spans 17 residues. CDR1 and CDR2 from the germline V gene are SSHAT and FNYEAQ (reference sequence). The CDR3 here is CASSPTSGRAGQETQYF. The CDR3 DNA is TGTGCTAGCAGCCCGACTAGCGGGAGGGCTGGGCAAGAGACCCAGTACTTC.

The CDR3 DNA is TGTGCCAGTCTAGGCGACAGTTACCAAGAGACCCAGTACTTC. This encodes CASLGDSYQETQYF. The chain has TRBV2 and TRBJ2-5; D is possibly TRBD1 (5 bases). Deletions cut 9 bases from V and 0 bases from J, with 14 bases between. The V gene's germline CDR1 is SNHLY and CDR2 FYNNEI. The length of the CDR3 is 14 residues.